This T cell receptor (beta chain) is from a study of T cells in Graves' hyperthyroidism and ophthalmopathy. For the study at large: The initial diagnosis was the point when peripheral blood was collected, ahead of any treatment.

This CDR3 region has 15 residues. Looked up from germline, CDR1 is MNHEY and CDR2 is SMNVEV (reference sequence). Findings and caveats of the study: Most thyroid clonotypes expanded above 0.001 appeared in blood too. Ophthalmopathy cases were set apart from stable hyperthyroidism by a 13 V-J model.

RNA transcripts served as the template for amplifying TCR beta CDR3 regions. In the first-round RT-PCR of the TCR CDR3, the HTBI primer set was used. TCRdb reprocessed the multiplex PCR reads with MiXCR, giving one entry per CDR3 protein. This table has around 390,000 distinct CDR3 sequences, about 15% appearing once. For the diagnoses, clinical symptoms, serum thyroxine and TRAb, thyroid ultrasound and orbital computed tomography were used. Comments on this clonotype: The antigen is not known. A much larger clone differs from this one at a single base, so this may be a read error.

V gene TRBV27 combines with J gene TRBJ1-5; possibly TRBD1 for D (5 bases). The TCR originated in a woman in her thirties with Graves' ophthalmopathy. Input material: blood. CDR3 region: CAGSPRGRSNQPQHF. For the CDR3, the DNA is TGTGCCGGCAGTCCAAGGGGTCGGAGCAATCAGCCCCAGCATTTT.